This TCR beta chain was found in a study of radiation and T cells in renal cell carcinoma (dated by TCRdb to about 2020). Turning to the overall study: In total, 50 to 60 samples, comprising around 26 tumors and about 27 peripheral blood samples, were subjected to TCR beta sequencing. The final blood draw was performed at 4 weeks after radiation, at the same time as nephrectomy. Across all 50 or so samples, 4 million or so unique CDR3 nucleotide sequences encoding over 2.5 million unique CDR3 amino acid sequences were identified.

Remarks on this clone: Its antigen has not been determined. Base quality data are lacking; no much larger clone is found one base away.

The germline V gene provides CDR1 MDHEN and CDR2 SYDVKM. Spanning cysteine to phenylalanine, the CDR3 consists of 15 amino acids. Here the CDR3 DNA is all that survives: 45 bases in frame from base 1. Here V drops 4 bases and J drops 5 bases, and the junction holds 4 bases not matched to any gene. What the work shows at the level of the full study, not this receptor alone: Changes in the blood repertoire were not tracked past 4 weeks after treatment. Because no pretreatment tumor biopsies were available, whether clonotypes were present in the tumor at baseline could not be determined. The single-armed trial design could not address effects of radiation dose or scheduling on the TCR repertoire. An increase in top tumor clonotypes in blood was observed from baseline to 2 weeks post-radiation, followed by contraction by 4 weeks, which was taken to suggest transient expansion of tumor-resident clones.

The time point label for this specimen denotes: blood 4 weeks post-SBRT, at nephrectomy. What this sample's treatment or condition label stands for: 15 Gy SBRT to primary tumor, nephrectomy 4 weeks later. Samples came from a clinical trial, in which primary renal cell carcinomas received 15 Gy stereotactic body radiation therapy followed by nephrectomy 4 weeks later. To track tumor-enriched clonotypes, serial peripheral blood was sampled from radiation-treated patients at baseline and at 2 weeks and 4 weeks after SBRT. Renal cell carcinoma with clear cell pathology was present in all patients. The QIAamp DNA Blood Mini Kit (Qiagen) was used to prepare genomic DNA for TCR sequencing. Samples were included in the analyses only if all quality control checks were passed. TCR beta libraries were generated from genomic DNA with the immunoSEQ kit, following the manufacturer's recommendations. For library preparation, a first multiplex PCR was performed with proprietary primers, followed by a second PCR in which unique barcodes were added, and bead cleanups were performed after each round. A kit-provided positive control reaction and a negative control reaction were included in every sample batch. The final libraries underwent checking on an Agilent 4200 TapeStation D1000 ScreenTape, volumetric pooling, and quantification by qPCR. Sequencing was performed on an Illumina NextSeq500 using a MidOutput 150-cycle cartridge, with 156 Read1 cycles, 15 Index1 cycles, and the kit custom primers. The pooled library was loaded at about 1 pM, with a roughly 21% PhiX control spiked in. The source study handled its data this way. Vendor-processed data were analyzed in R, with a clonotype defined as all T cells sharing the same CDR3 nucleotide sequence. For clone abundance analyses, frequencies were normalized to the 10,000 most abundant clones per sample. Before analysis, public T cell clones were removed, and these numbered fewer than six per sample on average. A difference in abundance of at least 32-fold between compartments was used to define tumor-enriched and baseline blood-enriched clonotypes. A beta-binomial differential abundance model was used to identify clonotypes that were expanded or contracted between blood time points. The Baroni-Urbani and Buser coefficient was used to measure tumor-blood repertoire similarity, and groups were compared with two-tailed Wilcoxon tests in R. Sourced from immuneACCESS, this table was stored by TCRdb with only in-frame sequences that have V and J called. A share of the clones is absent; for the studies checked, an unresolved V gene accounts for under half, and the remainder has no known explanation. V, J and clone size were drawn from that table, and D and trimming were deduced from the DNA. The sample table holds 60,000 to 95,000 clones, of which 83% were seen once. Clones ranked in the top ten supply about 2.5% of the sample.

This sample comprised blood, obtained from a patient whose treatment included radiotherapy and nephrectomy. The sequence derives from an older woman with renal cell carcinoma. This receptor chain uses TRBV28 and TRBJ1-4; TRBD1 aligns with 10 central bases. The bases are TGTGCCAGCAGTTCTCCGGGACAGGGGAATGAAAAACTGTTTTTT. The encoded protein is CASSSPGQGNEKLFF.